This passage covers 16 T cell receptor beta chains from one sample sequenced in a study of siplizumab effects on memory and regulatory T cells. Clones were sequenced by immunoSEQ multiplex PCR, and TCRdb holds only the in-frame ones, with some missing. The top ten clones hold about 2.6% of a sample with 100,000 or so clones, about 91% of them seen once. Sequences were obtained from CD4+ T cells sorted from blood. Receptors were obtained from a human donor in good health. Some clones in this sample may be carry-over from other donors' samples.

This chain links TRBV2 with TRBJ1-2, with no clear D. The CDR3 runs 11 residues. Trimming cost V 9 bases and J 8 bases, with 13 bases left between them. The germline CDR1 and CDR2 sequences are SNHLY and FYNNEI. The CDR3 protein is CASVLDGGYTF. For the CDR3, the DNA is TGTGCCAGTGTCCTTGACGGGGGCTACACCTTC.

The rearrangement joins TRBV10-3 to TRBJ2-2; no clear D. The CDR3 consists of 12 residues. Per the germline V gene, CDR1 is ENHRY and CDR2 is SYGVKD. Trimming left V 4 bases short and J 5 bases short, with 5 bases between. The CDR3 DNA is TGTGCCATCAGTGTAGTAACCGGGGAGCTGTTTTTT. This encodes CAISVVTGELFF.

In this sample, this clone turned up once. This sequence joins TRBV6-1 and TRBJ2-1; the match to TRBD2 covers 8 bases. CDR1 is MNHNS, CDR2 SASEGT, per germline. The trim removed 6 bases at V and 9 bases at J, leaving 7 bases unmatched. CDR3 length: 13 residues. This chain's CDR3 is CASRTSDWGEQFF. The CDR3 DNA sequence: TGTGCCAGCAGGACTAGCGATTGGGGTGAGCAGTTCTTC.

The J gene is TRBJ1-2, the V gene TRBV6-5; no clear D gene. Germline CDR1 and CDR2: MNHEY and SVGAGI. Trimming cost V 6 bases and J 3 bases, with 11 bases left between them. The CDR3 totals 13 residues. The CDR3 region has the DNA TGTGCCAGCAGGCGCGCTGCGGACTATGGCTACACCTTC. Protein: CASRRAADYGYTF.

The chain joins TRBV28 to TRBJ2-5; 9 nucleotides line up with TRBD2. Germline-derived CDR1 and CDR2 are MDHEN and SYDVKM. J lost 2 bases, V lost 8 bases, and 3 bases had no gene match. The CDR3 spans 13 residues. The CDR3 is CASGAGGQETQYF. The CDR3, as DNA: TGTGCCAGCGGGGCGGGGGGGCAAGAGACCCAGTACTTC.

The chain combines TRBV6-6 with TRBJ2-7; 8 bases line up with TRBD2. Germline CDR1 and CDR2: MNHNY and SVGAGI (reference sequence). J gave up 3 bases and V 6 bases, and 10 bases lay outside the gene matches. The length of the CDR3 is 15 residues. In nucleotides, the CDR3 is TGTGCCAGCAGCACTCGAAGCGGGAGTGGCTACGAGCAGTACTTC. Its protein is CASSTRSGSGYEQYF.

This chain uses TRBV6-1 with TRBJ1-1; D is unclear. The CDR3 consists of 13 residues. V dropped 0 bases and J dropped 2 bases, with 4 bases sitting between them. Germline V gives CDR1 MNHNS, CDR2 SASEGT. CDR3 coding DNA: TGTGCCAGCAGTGAAGCAGGTAACACTGAAGCTTTCTTT. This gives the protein CASSEAGNTEAFF.

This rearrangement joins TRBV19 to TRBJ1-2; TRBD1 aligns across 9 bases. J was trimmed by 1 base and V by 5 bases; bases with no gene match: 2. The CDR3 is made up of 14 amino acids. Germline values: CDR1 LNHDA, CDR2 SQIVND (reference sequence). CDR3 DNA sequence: TGTGCCAGTAGTCAGACAGGGGGTAACTATGGCTACACCTTC. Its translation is CASSQTGGNYGYTF.

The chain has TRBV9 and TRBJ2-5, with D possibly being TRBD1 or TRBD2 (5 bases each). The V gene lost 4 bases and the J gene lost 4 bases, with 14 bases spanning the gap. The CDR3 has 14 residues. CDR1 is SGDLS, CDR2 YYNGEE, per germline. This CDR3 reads CASSFGTTRETQYF. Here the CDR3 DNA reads TGTGCCAGCAGCTTCGGGACCACACGAGAGACCCAGTACTTC. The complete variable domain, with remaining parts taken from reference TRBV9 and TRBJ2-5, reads DSGVTQTPKHLITATGQRVTLRCSPRSGDLSVYWYQQSLDQGLQFLIQYYNGEERAKGNILERFSAQQFPDLHSELNLSSLELGDSALYFCASSFGTTRETQYFGPGTRLLVL.

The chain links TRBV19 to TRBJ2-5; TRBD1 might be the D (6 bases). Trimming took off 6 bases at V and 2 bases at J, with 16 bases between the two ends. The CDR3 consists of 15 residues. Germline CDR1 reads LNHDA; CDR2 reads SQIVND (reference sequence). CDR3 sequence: CASSEIRTEQETQYF. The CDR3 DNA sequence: TGTGCCAGTAGCGAGATTAGGACAGAGCAAGAGACCCAGTACTTC.

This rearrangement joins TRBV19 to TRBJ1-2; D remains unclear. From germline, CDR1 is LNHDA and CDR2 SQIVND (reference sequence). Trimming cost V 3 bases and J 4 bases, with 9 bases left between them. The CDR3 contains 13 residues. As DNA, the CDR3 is TGTGCCAGTAGTATGGTCGGGAGCTATGGCTACACCTTC. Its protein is CASSMVGSYGYTF.

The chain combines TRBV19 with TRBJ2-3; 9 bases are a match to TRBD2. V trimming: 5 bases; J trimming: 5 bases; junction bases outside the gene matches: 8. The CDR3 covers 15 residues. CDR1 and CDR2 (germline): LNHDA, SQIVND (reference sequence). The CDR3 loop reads CASSVPAGGLDTQYF. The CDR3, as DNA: TGTGCCAGTAGTGTCCCAGCGGGAGGCCTAGATACGCAGTATTTT.

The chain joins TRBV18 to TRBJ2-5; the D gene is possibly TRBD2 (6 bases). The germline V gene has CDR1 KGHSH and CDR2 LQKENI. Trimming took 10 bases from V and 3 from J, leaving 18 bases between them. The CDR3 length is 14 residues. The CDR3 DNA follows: TGTGCCACTCATTACGCAGGCGGGGAAGAGACCCAGTACTTC. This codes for CATHYAGGEETQYF.

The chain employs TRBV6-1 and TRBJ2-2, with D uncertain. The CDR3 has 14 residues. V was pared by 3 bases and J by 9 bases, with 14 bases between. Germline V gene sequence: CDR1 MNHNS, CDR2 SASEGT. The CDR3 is CASSEGLLSRELFF. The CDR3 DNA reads TGTGCCAGCAGTGAGGGCCTGTTAAGTCGGGAGCTGTTTTTT.

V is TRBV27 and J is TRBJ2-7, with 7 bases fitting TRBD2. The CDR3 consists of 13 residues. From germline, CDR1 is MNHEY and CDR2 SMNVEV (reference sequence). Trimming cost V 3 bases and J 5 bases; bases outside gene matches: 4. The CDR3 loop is CASSLTSSHEQYF. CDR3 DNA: TGTGCCAGCAGTTTGACTAGCAGCCACGAGCAGTACTTC.

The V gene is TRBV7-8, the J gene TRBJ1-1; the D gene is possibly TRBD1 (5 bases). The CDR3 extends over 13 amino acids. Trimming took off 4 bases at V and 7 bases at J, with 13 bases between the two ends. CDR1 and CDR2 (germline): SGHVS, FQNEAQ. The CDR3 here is CASSYEGQGEAFF. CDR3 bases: TGTGCCAGCAGCTACGAGGGTCAGGGTGAAGCTTTCTTT.